The TCR beta chain under discussion was sequenced for a study of cytomegalovirus exposure and HLA in healthy donors. Vbeta (60) and Jbeta (13) primers were used in the PCR. Clones were sequenced by immunoSEQ multiplex PCR, and TCRdb holds only the in-frame ones, with some missing. The sample lists 120,000 or so clones; around 72% were seen once. The trim removed 8 bases at V and 0 bases at J, leaving 10 bases unmatched. The CDR3 spans 16 residues. The germline gives CDR1 MGHDK, CDR2 SYGVNS. The sequencing input was PBMCs. The sequence was collected from a man aged 30 to 45 in good health and CMV-seronegative. The chain uses TRBV25-1 and TRBJ1-1, with 9 positions matching TRBD1. The CDR3 sequence is CASHGQGIGMNTEAFF. The CDR3, as DNA: TGTGCCAGCCACGGACAGGGGATCGGCATGAACACTGAAGCTTTCTTT. Full variable domain (remainder filled in from reference TRBV25-1 and TRBJ1-1): EADIYQTPRYLVIGTGKKITLECSQTMGHDKMYWYQQDPGMELHLIHYSYGVNSTEKGDLSSESTVSRIRTEHFPLTLESARPSHTSQYLCASHGQGIGMNTEAFFGQGTRLTVV.